This T cell receptor beta chain was retrieved from a study of CD8+CD57+ T cells in acquired aplastic anemia. Study-level background: Sorted CD4+ and CD8+ cell DNA averaged roughly 3.2 ug. As sequenced from healthy donors, CD4+ cells averaged about 10 million reads.

The template used for profiling TCR beta VDJ and CDR3 was genomic DNA. TCRdb passed the reads through MiXCR, listing each CDR3 protein once. The repertoire holds about 420,000 distinct CDR3 sequences, with roughly 68% as singletons. Study-level findings and limits: Patients and controls shared some 30 CD8+ CDR3 sequences, highly expressed in patients. Researchers reported that CD8+ Simpson's diversity was not significantly different in patients versus controls.

The CDR3 contains 15 residues. V gave up 4 bases and J gave up 7 bases, with 17 bases separating them. Germline V lookup: CDR1 DFQATT, CDR2 SNEGSKA (reference sequence). About this clonotype: Its cognate antigen is unknown.

The specimen was sorted CD4+, CD8+, or CD8+CD57+ T cells (not recorded which) from PBMCs. The clonotype was recovered from a human donor in good health, serving as a control. The chain is built from TRBV20-1 and TRBJ2-6; possible D gene TRBD2, 6 bases. CDR3 sequence: CSAIGGVARANVLTF. DNA for the CDR3: TGCAGTGCTATTGGCGGGGTGGCGCGAGCCAACGTCCTGACTTTC.